This TCR beta chain is drawn from a study of blood T cell repertoires in COVID-19 (dated by TCRdb to the early 2020s). Looking at the study overall: Collaborator samples came from the United States, Italy and Spain and covered acute and convalescent phases of COVID-19. The material from the prospective study consisted of cDNA or gDNA derived from T cells, B-cell-depleted T cells, or PBMCs. Deeply sampled blood TCRbeta repertoires from subjects exposed to, actively infected with, or recovered from COVID-19 were included in the dataset. The repertoires were released in a freely available public database meant as a resource for research on the immune response to SARS-CoV-2. Samples came from the ongoing ImmuneRACE study (first 160 participants) plus 1,254 subjects from 6 global collaborators. Sample metadata almost always included a de-identified subject ID, COVID-19 status, age in years and sex. Where HLA class I and class II types were available, the types were taken from metadata supplied by the sample provider, not from assay-based typing. Findings and caveats that apply to the study as a whole: Clinical and demographic metadata were provided uncurated, with the amount varying by source and participant.

About this clone itself: Its specific antigen is unknown. No much larger clone is present one base from it, and per-base qualities are unavailable.

The immunoSEQ Assay, a bias-controlled multiplex PCR, was used to amplify TCRbeta CDR3 regions from genomic DNA. Per the source publication's procedure: The number of nucleated cells in each sample was estimated by amplification of reference gene primers within the assay. To quantify the absolute abundance of each unique TCRbeta CDR3 rearrangement, sequence reads were collapsed and filtered. Productive Simpson clonality was computed per sample as the square root of Simpson's diversity index over productive rearrangements. The clones in this table, taken by TCRdb from immuneACCESS, are in-frame only. Not every clone is retained; where verified, under half of the shortfall comes from an unresolved V gene, and the cause of the rest is unknown. V, J and clone size are taken as reported in that table, and D and trimming were inferred from the DNA itself. The sample table shows about 320,000 clones, and more than 90% are seen once. 3% to 5% of the sample goes to the ten largest clones.

Participants in the prospective study were enrolled through a virtual design, were aged roughly 18 to 100 years, and lived in some 24 United States geographic areas. In the prospective study, cohorts were assigned on the basis of participant-reported clinical history obtained from a screening survey and a study questionnaire. Exposed participants had been in contact, within 2 weeks of entering the study, with a person who had a PCR-confirmed or clinician-diagnosed case of COVID-19. Mobile phlebotomists in the prospective study collected whole blood, serum and a nasopharyngeal or oropharyngeal swab from every participant. Additional blood draws and questionnaires over an approximately two-month period could optionally be provided by prospective study participants. Before DNA extraction, blood samples from the prospective study were shipped at room temperature or frozen. Based on the germline V gene, the CDR1 and CDR2 sequences are SGHVS and FNYEAQ. Spanning cysteine to phenylalanine, the CDR3 consists of 16 amino acids. Of all the DNA, just the CDR3 is kept, 48 bases in frame from base 1. The V end loses 1 base and the J end loses 4 bases, and a stretch of 13 bases separates them.

The receptor's source is a woman in her 30s who had been exposed to COVID-19. Specimen: PBMCs or T cells enriched from blood (not recorded which). The V and J genes are TRBV7-6 and TRBJ1-4, with no confidently assigned D gene. The CDR3 is CASSLGGWSGNEKLFF. In nucleotide form, the sequence is TGTGCCAGCAGCTTAGGAGGGTGGAGTGGTAATGAAAAACTGTTTTTT.